This TCR beta chain was identified in a study of OX40 agonist ivuxolimab in advanced cancers. Deletions cut 0 bases from V and 0 bases from J, with 9 bases between. CDR1 LNHNV and CDR2 YYDKDF come from the germline V gene (reference sequence). This CDR3 is 16 amino acids long. Generated by immunoSEQ multiplex PCR, the TCRdb table keeps only in-frame clones and is missing some. The data show some 73,000 clones, around 90% seen once. This clone is a singleton in its sample. This clonotype was sampled from an adult with an advanced solid tumor such as melanoma, head and neck, liver or kidney cancer. The V and J genes are TRBV15 and TRBJ2-4, with D uncertain. Sequencing used CD4+ or CD8+ T cells sorted from blood, obtained in a trial of the OX40 agonist ivuxolimab. CDR3 region: CATSRELTVAKNIQYF. The CDR3 DNA follows: TGTGCCACCAGCAGAGAACTTACGGTAGCCAAAAACATTCAGTACTTC.